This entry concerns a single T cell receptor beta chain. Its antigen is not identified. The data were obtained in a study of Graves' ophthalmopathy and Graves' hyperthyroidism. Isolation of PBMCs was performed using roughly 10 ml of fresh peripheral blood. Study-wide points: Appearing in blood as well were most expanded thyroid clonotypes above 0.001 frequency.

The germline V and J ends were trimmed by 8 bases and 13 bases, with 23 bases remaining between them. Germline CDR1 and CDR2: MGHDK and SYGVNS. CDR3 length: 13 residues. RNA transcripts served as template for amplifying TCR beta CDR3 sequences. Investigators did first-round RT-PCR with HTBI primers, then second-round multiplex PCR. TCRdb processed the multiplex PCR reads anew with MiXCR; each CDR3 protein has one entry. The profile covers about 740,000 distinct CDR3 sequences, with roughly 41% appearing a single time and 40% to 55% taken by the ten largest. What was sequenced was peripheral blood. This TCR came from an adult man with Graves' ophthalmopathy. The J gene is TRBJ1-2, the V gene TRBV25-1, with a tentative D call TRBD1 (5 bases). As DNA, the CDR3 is TGTGCCAGCTCCCTGCCCGGGGACCGTTCCCTCACCTTC. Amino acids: CASSLPGDRSLTF.